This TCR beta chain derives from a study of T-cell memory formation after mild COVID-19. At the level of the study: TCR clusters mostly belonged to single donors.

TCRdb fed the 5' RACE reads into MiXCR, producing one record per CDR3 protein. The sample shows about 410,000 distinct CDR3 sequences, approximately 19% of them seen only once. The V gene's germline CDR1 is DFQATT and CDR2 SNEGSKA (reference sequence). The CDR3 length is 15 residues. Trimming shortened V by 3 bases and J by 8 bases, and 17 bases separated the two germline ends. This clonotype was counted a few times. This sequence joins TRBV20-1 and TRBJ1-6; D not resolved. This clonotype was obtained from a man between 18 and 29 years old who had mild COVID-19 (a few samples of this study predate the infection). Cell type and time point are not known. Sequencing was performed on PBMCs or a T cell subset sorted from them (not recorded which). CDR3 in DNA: TGCAGTGCTAGCGCTCTGGGCGGGAGGGATTCACCCCTCCACTTT. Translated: CSASALGGRDSPLHF.